This T cell receptor (beta chain) was found in a study of CXCR3-negative and CXCR3-positive naive CD8 T cells (dated by TCRdb to between 2018 and 2021). A note on the overall study: In total, approximately 130 million TRB reads were obtained, or roughly 1.5 +/- 0.3 million reads per library. Diversity and physicochemical repertoire analyses were performed on about a dozen donors pooled from two independent experiments. TRBV-TRBJ cluster analysis included naive subsets from several donors and memory cells from 3 donors. The paper's findings and limits, for the study overall: Within the same donor, TRBV-TRBJ usage looked similar between naive CXCR3-negative and CXCR3-positive cells, but memory cells had distinct patterns. TRB CDR3s from CXCR3-positive naive cells showed higher hydrophobicity (lower Kidera factor 4), lower energy, and higher strength and volume indices than CXCR3-negative naive cells. Both naive subsets had comparably high repertoire diversity, while memory CD8+ T cells had much lower repertoire diversity. Because surface CD5, which is linked to self-reactivity in mice, was comparable between the naive subsets, TCR interaction strength was also inferred from TRB CDR3 physicochemical properties. Because CXCR3 expression was partially decreased after cryopreservation, freshly isolated PBMCs were used for most assays.

Each CD8+ T cell subset was flow-sorted in triplicate, and 300,000 to 350,000 cells per subset were placed directly into RLT lysis buffer. To exclude memory contaminants, naive CD8+ T cells were stringently defined as CD45RO-CCR7+CD27+CD95-. Peripheral blood mononuclear cells were isolated from buffy coats by standard density gradient centrifugation. A FACSAria III was used to flow-sort naive CXCR3-negative and CXCR3-positive CD8+ T cells. Total RNA was extracted from sorted cells with an RNeasy Mini Kit. On this clonotype: The clone's antigen remains unknown.

Including the terminal cysteine and phenylalanine, the CDR3 comprises 14 residues. Only the protein sequence is given. The germline V gene sets CDR1 to SQVTM and CDR2 to ANQGSEA. Sequencing was performed on a NextSeq 550. The Human TCR Profiling Kit (MiLaboratory) was used to make UMI-labeled 5' RACE TRB cDNA libraries. The full amount of extracted RNA was used for cDNA synthesis, and the full amount of resulting cDNA was used for PCR amplification. Libraries were prepared in parallel with an identical number of PCR cycles. Regarding the original processing steps: About 53,000 +/- 9,400 unique UMI-labeled TRB cDNA molecules per library were extracted with MIGEC and MiXCR, with at least two reads per UMI required. On average, each library contained 40,000 +/- 10,000 functional in-frame TRB CDR3 nucleotide clonotypes without stop codons. After downsampling to 5000 UMI-labeled TRB molecules per sample, diversity metrics such as normalized Shannon-Wiener and Chao1 were calculated in VDJtools. Clonotype-size-weighted physicochemical properties of the central five CDR3 residues (interaction energy, strength, volume and Kidera factor 4) were computed in VDJtools. The reads went through TCRdb reprocessing, and each CDR3 protein sequence gets one entry with no DNA. The V and J calls were determined by TCRdb, not by the authors. The table for this sample shows more than 75,000 distinct CDR3 sequences. Roughly 0.62% of the sample comes from the top ten.

The receptor was isolated from a human donor in good health. Some clones in this sample may be carry-over from other donors' samples. Sequenced sample: naive CXCR3+ CD8+ T cells from blood. The sample's cell subset or site label, in plain terms: CD45RO-CCR7+CD27+CD95- naive CD8+ T cells expressing CXCR3 (TNR3+). The chain joins TRBV29-1 to TRBJ2-1; without DNA, the TCRdb call of TRBD2 cannot be checked. CDR3 reads: CSVELTSGLREQFF.